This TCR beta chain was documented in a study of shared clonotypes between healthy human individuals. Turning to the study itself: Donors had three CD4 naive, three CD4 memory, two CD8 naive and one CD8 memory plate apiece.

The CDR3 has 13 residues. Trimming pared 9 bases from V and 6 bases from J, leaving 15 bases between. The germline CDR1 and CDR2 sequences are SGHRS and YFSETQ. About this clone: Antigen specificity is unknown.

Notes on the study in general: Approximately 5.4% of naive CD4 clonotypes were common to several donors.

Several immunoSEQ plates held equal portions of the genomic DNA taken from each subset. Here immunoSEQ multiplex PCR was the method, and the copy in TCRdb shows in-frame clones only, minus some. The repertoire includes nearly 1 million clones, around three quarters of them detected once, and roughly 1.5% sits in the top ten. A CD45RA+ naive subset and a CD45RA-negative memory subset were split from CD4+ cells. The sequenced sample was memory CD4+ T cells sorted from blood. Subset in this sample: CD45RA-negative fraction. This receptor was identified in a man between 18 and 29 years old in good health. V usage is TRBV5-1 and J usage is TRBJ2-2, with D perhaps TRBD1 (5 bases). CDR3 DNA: TGCGCCAACTCTCAACAGGTGCCCGGGGAGCTGTTTTTT. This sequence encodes CANSQQVPGELFF.